What follows are 14 T cell receptor beta chains derived from one specimen sequenced in a study of CD8+ T cells in alopecia areata. cDNA reverse transcribed from extracted RNA served as the sequencing template. The method was immunoSEQ multiplex PCR; TCRdb's version includes in-frame clones alone and lacks a portion of them. Singletons are absent from the sample, which has under 350,000 clones. Cells from pooled cutaneous lymph nodes were sorted by CD4, CD8alpha, NKG2D, NKG2ACE and other markers. Specimen: CD4+ T cells sorted from a lymph node. The receptor source for this set is a C3H/HeJ mouse with alopecia areata. The mice in this strain carry MHC haplotype H2-k.

This clone was seen a handful of times. Gene names are the mouse ones. The read is 4 residues too short to cover the CDR3 end, so that end is filled in from the germline J gene. Other nucleotide sequences from this sample produce the same CDR3. The genes are TRBV19 and TRBJ2-3; D is perhaps TRBD2 (6 bases). V was cut by 2 bases and J by 0 bases, with 10 bases left in between. Germline CDR1 and CDR2: FNHDT and SITEND (reference sequence). CDR3 size: 15 residues. The CDR3 spells CASSIGGPSAETLYF. CDR3 DNA, as far as it was read: TGTGCCAGCAGTATTGGGGGTCCTAGTGCAGAA.

In this sample, this clone turned up a few times. Gene labels here are mouse ones. The read terminates 4 residues ahead of where the CDR3 ends, so the germline J gene completes it. Other nucleotide sequences in the sample specify the same CDR3. The genes are TRBV13-3 and TRBJ1-2; tentative D call: TRBD1 (6 bases). CDR1 NNHDY and CDR2 SYVADS come from the germline V gene. This CDR3 region has 13 residues. V was shortened by 4 bases and J by 1 base, with 8 bases between the two germline ends. The DNA read from the CDR3 is TGTGCCAGCAGTTCGGACAGAAACTCC. This sequence encodes CASSSDRNS. The complete CDR3 reads CASSSDRNSDYTF.

On this clone itself: All gene names here are mouse names. The observed sequence ends 4 residues before the CDR3 terminus, with the missing tail filled in from the germline J gene. This sample includes further DNA sequences coding for the same CDR3. The chain is built from TRBV17 and TRBJ2-3; 10 positions match TRBD2. Trimming took 1 base from V and 0 from J; bases not matched to a gene: 4. Per germline, CDR1 MNHDT and CDR2 YYDKIL. The CDR3 has 17 residues. CDR3 protein: CASSRGTGGASAETLYF. Partial CDR3 DNA: TGTGCTAGCAGTAGAGGGACTGGGGGCGCTAGTGCAGAA.

This clone showed up just a few times. The genes and germline here are from mouse. The CDR3 is cut off 4 residues early in the read; its end comes from the germline J gene. The V gene is TRBV19, the J gene TRBJ2-5; D not certain. The CDR3 has 14 residues. The V and J ends lost 2 bases and 0 bases respectively, with 7 bases between them. Germline loops: CDR1 FNHDT, CDR2 SITEND (reference sequence). The CDR3 DNA, read in part, is TGTGCCAGCAGTATGCCAGATAACCAAGAC. Translated, it gives CASSMPDNQD. The CDR3 reads in full as CASSMPDNQDTQYF. Combining the CDR3 with reference TRBV19 and TRBJ2-5 gives the whole variable domain GGIITQTPKFLIGQEGQKLTLKCQQNFNHDTMYWYRQDSGKGLRLIYYSITENDLQKGDLSEGYDASREKKSSFSLTVTSAQKNEMAVFLCASSMPDNQDTQYFGPGTRLLVL.

This clone was recorded at least ten times. Any gene name here is a mouse gene name. The read ends 4 residues shy of where the CDR3 ends; the end is completed using the germline J gene. The V call is TRBV17, the J call TRBJ2-3; unclear D gene. The CDR3 runs 15 residues. From germline, CDR1 is MNHDT and CDR2 YYDKIL. V lost 2 bases, J lost 0 bases, and 9 bases lay in between. The CDR3 here is CASSRLVSSAETLYF. Partial CDR3 DNA: TGTGCTAGCAGTAGACTCGTCAGTAGTGCAGAA.

The sample holds a few counts of this clone. This may be a read error, as it is one base from a much larger clone. Gene names follow the mouse nomenclature. Other DNA sequences in this sample translate to the same CDR3. CDR3 amino acids: CASGRTGGSAETLYF. Partial CDR3 DNA: TGTGCCAGCGGTCGGACTGGGGGTAGTGCAGAA. The chain uses TRBV13-2 and TRBJ2-3, with TRBD2 matching over 10 bases. The sequenced fragment ends 4 residues before the CDR3 boundary, so the rest is inferred from the germline J gene. The CDR3 spans 15 residues. CDR1 is NNHNN and CDR2 is SYGAGS in the germline V gene (reference sequence). V dropped 4 bases and J dropped 0; count of bases not matched to a gene: 2.

A word on this clone: The germline and genes are mouse ones. Coverage ceases 4 residues before the CDR3 finishes, and the germline J gene fills in the end. The V and J genes are TRBV12-1 and TRBJ1-2; D possibly corresponds to TRBD1 (5 bases). CDR3 length: 14 amino acids. The germline CDR1 and CDR2 sequences are SGHSN and HYEKVE. V lost 0 bases to trimming and J lost 2 bases, with 9 bases between them. The CDR3 sequence: CASSLEPGNSDYTF. The sequenced CDR3 bases are TGTGCCAGCTCTCTCGAGCCAGGGAACTCC. The whole variable domain, filled in from reference TRBV12-1 and TRBJ1-2, reads DSGVVQSPRHIIKEKGGRSVLTCIPISGHSNVVWYQQTLGKELKFLIQHYEKVERDKGFLPSRFSVQQFDDYHSEMNMSALELEDSAMYFCASSLEPGNSDYTFGSGTRLLVI.

Concerning this clone itself: These gene names are mouse names. The read finishes 4 residues shy of the CDR3 end, and the germline J gene is used to complete it. The chain links TRBV19 to TRBJ2-5; 10 nucleotides agree with TRBD2. CDR3 size: 16 residues. The ends lost 4 bases at V and 2 bases at J; junction bases unmatched: 7. CDR1 and CDR2 from the germline V gene are FNHDT and SITEND (reference sequence). The sequenced CDR3 bases are TGTGCCAGCAGTCCCCGGACTGGGGGACTCCAAGAC. It specifies CASSPRTGGLQD. The full CDR3 protein reads CASSPRTGGLQDTQYF.

This clone was seen a handful of times. Mouse gene names and germline throughout. The missing CDR3 end, 4 residues past where the read stops, is filled in from the germline J gene. The V and J genes are TRBV5 and TRBJ2-2, with TRBD1 as a possible D gene (5 bases). CDR1 LGHNA and CDR2 YNLKQL come from the germline V gene (reference sequence). The V gene lost 5 bases and the J gene lost 3 bases, with 16 bases spanning the gap. The CDR3 length is 16 residues. CDR3 in amino acids: CASSSLTGIDTGQLYF. Partial CDR3 DNA: TGTGCCAGCAGCTCCCTCACAGGAATCGACACCGGG.

Only a few counts were recorded for this clone. The listed genes are named as in mouse. The CDR3 end lies 4 residues beyond the end of the read and is filled in from the germline J gene. J is TRBJ2-4 and V is TRBV19, with 12 bases that match TRBD2. This CDR3 spans 15 amino acids. Germline assignment: CDR1 FNHDT and CDR2 SITEND (reference sequence). The trim removed 5 bases at V and 2 bases at J, leaving 3 bases unmatched. CDR3 DNA, as far as it was read: TGTGCCAGCAGGACTGGGGGGGCCTTTCAAAAC. This encodes CASRTGGAFQN. The full CDR3 protein is CASRTGGAFQNTLYF.

This clone has just a few counts. The germline and genes are mouse ones. Read sequence stops 4 residues before the CDR3 end, and the germline J gene provides the missing end. The same CDR3 can be traced to other DNA sequences in this sample. The V gene is TRBV1, the J gene TRBJ2-5, with 8 bases aligning to TRBD2. The CDR3 runs 15 residues. Germline values: CDR1 NSQYPW, CDR2 LRSPGD (reference sequence). CDR3 residues: CTCSAEGGGADTQYF. The sequenced CDR3 bases are TGCACCTGCAGTGCAGAGGGGGGGGGCGCCGAC.

This clone was observed a handful of times. Gene names and germline match the mouse. The missing CDR3 end, 4 residues past where the read stops, is filled in from the germline J gene. The V gene is TRBV17, the J gene TRBJ2-4, with TRBD2 matching over 13 bases. In germline, CDR1 is MNHDT, CDR2 YYDKIL. The CDR3 sequence is 17 residues long. Trimming removed 3 bases from V and 0 bases from J; junction bases left unmatched: 3. The DNA read from the CDR3 is TGTGCTAGCAGTAGGGACTGGGGGGGCCGTAGTCAAAAC. Translating gives CASSRDWGGRSQN. The entire CDR3 reads CASSRDWGGRSQNTLYF.

About this clone: Mouse gene names and germline throughout. The sequence runs out 4 residues before the end of the CDR3; the remainder is reconstructed from the germline J gene. This chain connects TRBV13-1 to TRBJ1-2; the D gene is possibly TRBD1 (6 bases). This CDR3 is 14 amino acids long. Germline V gene data show CDR1 as NSHNY and CDR2 as SYGAGN. V was pared by 0 bases and J by 3 bases, with 9 bases between. The part of the CDR3 DNA that was read is TGTGCCAGCAGTGATGCAGAGGGGGACTCC. Its protein product is CASSDAEGDS. The entire CDR3 reads CASSDAEGDSDYTF.

The table lists this clone with many counts. Gene and germline names: mouse. Read data end 4 residues before the CDR3 end; the end is taken from the germline J gene. The chain links TRBV19 to TRBJ2-3; 9 bases fit TRBD1. This CDR3 has 14 residues. After removal of 6 bases from V and 3 bases from J, the junction contained 5 bases not matched to a gene. From germline, CDR1 is FNHDT and CDR2 SITEND (reference sequence). The CDR3 bases that were read are TGTGCCAGCAAAATGGGACAGGGAGCAGAA. Residues: CASKMGQGAE. The whole CDR3 sequence is CASKMGQGAETLYF. Filled out from reference TRBV19 and TRBJ2-3, the complete variable domain reads GGIITQTPKFLIGQEGQKLTLKCQQNFNHDTMYWYRQDSGKGLRLIYYSITENDLQKGDLSEGYDASREKKSSFSLTVTSAQKNEMAVFLCASKMGQGAETLYFGSGTRLTVL.